The next 30 T cell receptor beta chains were all read from a single sample in a study of blood T cell repertoires in COVID-19. The repertoire was sequenced with immunoSEQ multiplex PCR; TCRdb's copy has only in-frame clones and lacks some. The sample has about 45,000 clones, roughly nine tenths seen once. Sequenced sample: peripheral blood. These receptors were collected from a human donor in a cohort sampled during active COVID-19.

The chain employs TRBV7-2 and TRBJ1-5; TRBD1 agrees at 9 bases. This CDR3 is built from 16 residues. The V gene end was trimmed by 2 bases and the J gene end by 1 base; junction bases not matched to a gene: 3. In germline, CDR1 is SGHTA, CDR2 FQGNSA. CDR3 protein: CASSLTGGASNQPQHF. The DNA for the CDR3 is TGTGCCAGCAGCTTAACAGGGGGCGCAAGCAATCAGCCCCAGCATTTT. Complete variable domain (other parts from reference TRBV7-2 and TRBJ1-5): GAGVSQSPSNKVTEKGKDVELRCDPISGHTALYWYRQSLGQGLEFLIYFQGNSAPDKSGLPSDRFSAERTGGSVSTLTIQRTQQEDSAVYLCASSLTGGASNQPQHFGDGTRLSIL.

The chain links TRBV12-5 to TRBJ2-5; D possibly corresponds to TRBD2 (5 bases). V lost 3 bases, J lost 4 bases, and 12 bases lay in between. CDR3 size: 14 residues. Germline CDR1 is LGHNT and CDR2 is FRNRAP. The CDR3, as DNA: TGTGCTAGTGGTTTCCCCGAGGGCGCAGAGACCCAGTACTTC. It translates to CASGFPEGAETQYF.

The J gene is TRBJ2-5, the V gene TRBV24-1; D perhaps matches TRBD1 (6 bases). The V end was cut by 3 bases, the J end by 5 bases, with 9 bases between. CDR3 length equals 13 residues. Germline CDR1 is KGHDR and CDR2 is SFDVKD. CDR3 in DNA: TGTGCCACCAGTGATAACAGGGTCGAGACCCAGTACTTC. This encodes CATSDNRVETQYF.

This clone was observed a handful of times. The chain links TRBV27 to TRBJ2-7; 11 bases are a match to TRBD2. Germline V CDR1 and CDR2: MNHEY, SMNVEV (reference sequence). V gave up 6 bases and J gave up 3 bases; unmatched junction bases: 4. The CDR3 covers 14 residues. CDR3 sequence: CASRKLAGVYEQYF. CDR3 DNA: TGTGCCAGCAGAAAACTAGCGGGGGTCTACGAGCAGTACTTC.

This clone was counted once. The CDR3 region has the DNA TGTGCCAGCAGCCTAGTTACAGGGGGTGAAAAACTGTTTTTT. It yields the protein CASSLVTGGEKLFF. The chain uses TRBV5-5 and TRBJ1-4; the match to TRBD1 covers 8 bases. V lost 4 bases, J lost 7 bases, and 6 bases stayed unmatched. The CDR3 has 14 amino acids. Per germline, CDR1 SGHKS and CDR2 YYEKEE (reference sequence). Based on the CDR3 plus reference TRBV5-5 and TRBJ1-4, the full variable domain is DAGVTQSPTHLIKTRGQQVTLRCSPISGHKSVSWYQQVLGQGPQFIFQYYEKEERGRGNFPDRFSARQFPNYSSELNVNALLLGDSALYLCASSLVTGGEKLFFGSGTQLSVL.

This chain links TRBV5-5 with TRBJ1-1, with a tentative D call TRBD1 (6 bases). The V end lost 5 bases, the J end lost 1 base, and 15 bases lay between the germline ends. The CDR3 runs to 15 residues. Germline loops: CDR1 SGHKS, CDR2 YYEKEE (reference sequence). The CDR3 DNA reads as TGTGCCAGCAGTTATTCAACAGGGCAGAACACTGAAGCTTTCTTT. It specifies CASSYSTGQNTEAFF.

The chain uses TRBV27 and TRBJ2-7; TRBD1 matches 7 bases. This CDR3 has 16 amino acids. V dropped 6 bases and J dropped 5; count of bases not matched to a gene: 16. The germline gives CDR1 MNHEY, CDR2 SMNVEV (reference sequence). In DNA, the CDR3 is TGTGCCAGCAGGGCACTGAGGGGGCGAGTGTCCGACGAGCAGTACTTC. Its protein product is CASRALRGRVSDEQYF.

The chain joins TRBV9 to TRBJ1-5; D is possibly TRBD1 (5 bases). There are 17 residues in the CDR3. In germline, CDR1 is SGDLS, CDR2 YYNGEE. Trimming removed 4 bases from V and 4 bases from J, with 21 bases in between. CDR3 protein: CASSLPRDSKANQPQHF. The CDR3 DNA reads as TGTGCCAGCAGCCTCCCCCGGGACTCGAAGGCTAATCAGCCCCAGCATTTT.

The chain carries TRBV28 and TRBJ2-1, with 9 bases identical to TRBD1. Losses at the gene ends were 8 bases for V and 9 bases for J; bases not matched to a gene: 11. The CDR3 totals 14 residues. Germline V CDR1 and CDR2: MDHEN, SYDVKM. The CDR3 DNA sequence: TGTGCCAGCGGTACAGGGGGCAGGAATGGTGAGCAGTTCTTC. As protein: CASGTGGRNGEQFF.

The rearrangement joins TRBV5-1 to TRBJ2-2, with 9 positions matching TRBD1. This CDR3 comprises 14 residues. Germline CDR1 reads SGHRS; CDR2 reads YFSETQ. The V segment lost 6 bases and the J segment 5 bases; nucleotides outside the gene matches: 5. The CDR3 sequence is CASTWDRETGELFF. The CDR3, as DNA: TGCGCCAGCACCTGGGACAGGGAGACCGGGGAGCTGTTTTTT.

This sequence joins TRBV6-2 or TRBV6-3 and TRBJ2-1; D is possibly TRBD1 (6 bases). Per the germline V gene, CDR1 is MNHEY and CDR2 is SVGEGT. Between the trimmed V and J ends, which lost 3 bases and 0 bases, there was a span of 9 bases. The CDR3 contains 15 residues. CDR3 DNA sequence: TGTGCCAGCAGTTATTCGGACAGCTCCTACAATGAGCAGTTCTTC. It translates to CASSYSDSSYNEQFF.

This clone was observed a single time. The chain has TRBV7-8 and TRBJ2-7; 8 bases align to TRBD1. In germline, CDR1 is SGHVS, CDR2 FQNEAQ. Germline trimming cut 5 bases from V and 5 bases from J; bases unmatched to any gene: 11. The CDR3 runs to 15 residues. The CDR3 DNA follows: TGTGCCAGCAGCCCGGAGTTAGGACAGGGCGACGAGCAGTACTTC. As protein: CASSPELGQGDEQYF.

The chain joins TRBV12-3 or TRBV12-4 to TRBJ1-2; D not certain. This CDR3 comprises 13 residues. Deletions cut 7 bases from V and 0 bases from J, with 9 bases between. The CDR3 DNA sequence: TGTGCCAGCACGGGTGGAGCTAACTATGGCTACACCTTC. The encoded protein is CASTGGANYGYTF.

The chain has TRBV7-3 and TRBJ1-1, with D perhaps matching TRBD1 (5 bases). Between the trimmed V and J ends, which lost 2 bases and 3 bases, there was a span of 13 bases. This CDR3 has 15 residues. Per germline, CDR1 SGHTA and CDR2 FQGTGA. CDR3 coding DNA: TGTGCCAGCAGCTTACAGGGAATTCGTGACACTGAAGCTTTCTTT. Its protein is CASSLQGIRDTEAFF.

This clone appeared a few times. This chain links TRBV6-5 with TRBJ1-6; 9 bases align to TRBD1. Unmatched junction bases numbered 8, after V lost 5 bases and J lost 9 bases. The CDR3 runs 15 residues. CDR1 and CDR2 (germline): MNHEY, SVGAGI. The CDR3 region is CASSPSLTGGSPLHF. In DNA, the CDR3 is TGTGCCAGCAGTCCCTCATTGACAGGGGGTTCACCCCTCCACTTT.

CDR3 sequence (DNA): TGTGCCAGCAGTGATCCCAGCGTGGAGACCCAGTACTTC. Its protein product is CASSDPSVETQYF. The chain links TRBV6-1 to TRBJ2-5; D remains ambiguous. V shed 3 bases and J shed 5 bases, with 10 bases lying between them. The CDR3 extends over 13 amino acids. Germline lookup yields CDR1 MNHNS and CDR2 SASEGT.

The rearrangement uses TRBV5-1 and TRBJ1-2, with 9 positions matching TRBD1. V was clipped by 4 bases and J by 2 bases; unmatched bases: 6. The CDR3 runs to 15 residues. The germline CDR1 and CDR2 sequences are SGHRS and YFSETQ. The CDR3 DNA is TGCGCCAGCAGCCCCGACGGACAGGGGAACTATGGCTACACCTTC. Translated: CASSPDGQGNYGYTF. The full variable domain, in which reference TRBV5-1 and TRBJ1-2 provide the parts outside the CDR3, is KAGVTQTPRYLIKTRGQQVTLSCSPISGHRSVSWYQQTPGQGLQFLFEYFSETQRNKGNFPGRFSGRQFSNSRSEMNVSTLELGDSALYLCASSPDGQGNYGYTFGSGTRLTVV.

V is TRBV27 and J is TRBJ2-1; 8 bases line up with TRBD2. Germline lookup yields CDR1 MNHEY and CDR2 SMNVEV (reference sequence). J lost 7 bases, V lost 10 bases, and 18 bases had no gene match. The CDR3 length is 16 residues. CDR3 residues: CANSAIGGARLNEQFF. In DNA, the CDR3 is TGTGCCAACTCTGCGATCGGGGGGGCTCGTTTAAATGAGCAGTTCTTC.

This chain uses TRBV18 with TRBJ1-1; 7 nucleotides match TRBD1. Trimming cost V 4 bases and J 6 bases; bases outside gene matches: 11. Germline CDR1 is KGHSH and CDR2 is LQKENI. This CDR3 is 15 amino acids long. CDR3: CASSQSRDSRAEAFF. The CDR3 region has the DNA TGTGCCAGCTCACAATCCCGGGACAGCCGCGCTGAAGCTTTCTTT.

The V call is TRBV19, the J call TRBJ2-1, with D possibly being TRBD1 (5 bases). V was shortened by 0 bases and J by 9 bases, with 6 bases between the two germline ends. There are 12 residues in the CDR3. Germline lookup yields CDR1 LNHDA and CDR2 SQIVND (reference sequence). The CDR3 is CASSIDRGEQFF. CDR3 sequence (DNA): TGTGCCAGTAGTATAGATAGGGGTGAGCAGTTCTTC.

This CDR3 reads CASGLVVSGGGEQFF. The CDR3 region has the DNA TGTGCTAGTGGTTTGGTAGTTAGCGGGGGAGGTGAGCAGTTCTTC. V gene TRBV12-5 combines with J gene TRBJ2-1, with 9 bases aligning to TRBD2. V was clipped by 0 bases and J by 9 bases; unmatched bases: 6. CDR1 is LGHNT, CDR2 FRNRAP, per germline. The CDR3 is 15 amino acids.

This chain uses TRBV19 with TRBJ2-1; 8 positions agree with TRBD2. Germline assignment: CDR1 LNHDA and CDR2 SQIVND (reference sequence). This CDR3 is 16 amino acids long. Losses at the gene ends were 4 bases for V and 5 bases for J; bases not matched to a gene: 10. The CDR3 loop is CASSNLLGAGDNEQFF. The CDR3 region has the DNA TGTGCCAGTAGTAACCTACTAGGAGCGGGGGACAATGAGCAGTTCTTC.

The chain has TRBV7-2 and TRBJ2-7; perhaps TRBD1 as D (6 bases). Germline V gene data show CDR1 as SGHTA and CDR2 as FQGNSA. The CDR3 runs 13 residues. Trimming removed 8 bases at V and 2 bases at J, with 13 bases between. CDR3 in DNA: TGTGCCAGCGATTGGGGGCCTCCCTACGAGCAGTACTTC. This codes for CASDWGPPYEQYF.

The rearrangement joins TRBV7-2 to TRBJ2-2, with D possibly matching TRBD1 (5 bases). Per the germline V gene, CDR1 is SGHTA and CDR2 is FQGNSA. Between the trimmed V and J ends, which lost 1 base and 5 bases, there was a span of 8 bases. This CDR3 is 14 amino acids long. The CDR3 spells CASSLVRGTGELFF. The CDR3 region has the DNA TGTGCCAGCAGCTTAGTTAGGGGAACCGGGGAGCTGTTTTTT.

This clone turned up a few times. The J gene is TRBJ2-7, the V gene TRBV7-2; possible D gene TRBD2, 7 bases. The length of the CDR3 is 15 residues. The V and J ends lost 1 base and 3 bases respectively, with 13 bases between them. In germline, CDR1 is SGHTA, CDR2 FQGNSA. For the CDR3, the DNA is TGTGCCAGCAGCTTAGGCGGGGGCCCCTTCTACGAGCAGTACTTC. Its protein is CASSLGGGPFYEQYF.

CDR3 sequence reads: CASSLQTSGNTGELFF. Here the CDR3 DNA reads TGTGCCAGCAGCCTCCAGACTAGCGGAAACACCGGGGAGCTGTTTTTT. This sequence joins TRBV7-3 and TRBJ2-2; 9 bases are a match to TRBD2. With V trimmed by 5 bases and J by 2 bases, 6 bases remained unmatched. In germline, CDR1 is SGHTA, CDR2 FQGTGA. The CDR3 sequence is 16 residues long.

A single count supports this clone. The V and J genes are TRBV3-1 (or the pseudogene TRBV3-2) and TRBJ1-1; D possibly corresponds to TRBD1 (5 bases). CDR3 length: 12 amino acids. Germline CDR1 and CDR2: LGHDT and YNNKEL (reference sequence). V lost 4 bases, J lost 5 bases, and 8 bases lay in between. The CDR3 loop is CASSRGGTEAFF. The CDR3 bases are TGTGCCAGCAGCCGGGGGGGTACTGAAGCTTTCTTT.

The chain uses TRBV5-1 and TRBJ2-3; D gene uncertain. CDR1 and CDR2 (germline): SGHRS, YFSETQ. This CDR3 comprises 12 residues. Trimming removed 5 bases from V and 4 bases from J, with 8 bases in between. The CDR3 is CASRQEADTQYF. Written as DNA, the CDR3 is TGCGCCAGCAGGCAAGAGGCAGATACGCAGTATTTT.

The chain recombines TRBV5-6 with TRBJ1-5, with 8 bases fitting TRBD1. This CDR3 is 18 amino acids long. Unmatched junction bases numbered 8, after V lost 0 bases and J lost 0 bases. From germline, CDR1 is SGHDT and CDR2 YYEEEE. The chain's CDR3 is CASSLGQGAIYSNQPQHF. Written as DNA, the CDR3 is TGTGCCAGCAGCTTGGGGCAGGGGGCAATTTATAGCAATCAGCCCCAGCATTTT.

This sequence joins TRBV12-3 or TRBV12-4 and TRBJ2-5; a weak D match, TRBD1 (6 bases). V lost 5 bases and J 5 bases, leaving 12 bases between the germline ends. This CDR3 spans 13 amino acids. The CDR3 DNA is TGTGCCAGCAGTAGAACAGGGATCGAGACCCAGTACTTC. Translation gives CASSRTGIETQYF.